Sequencing of this T cell receptor beta chain was carried out in a study of blood T cell repertoires in COVID-19. Study at large: Acute-phase and convalescent COVID-19 samples originated in the United States, Italy and Spain. Nucleic acid was either cDNA or gDNA, and it came from T cells, B-cell-depleted T cells, or PBMCs.

TCRdb's copy holds only in-frame clones and misses some; the assay was immunoSEQ multiplex PCR. The sample comprises around 140,000 clones, roughly 91% of which are singletons, and 2.5% to 3% rests with the top ten. This CDR3 region has 15 residues. With 5 bases clipped from V and 0 bases from J, the junction kept 7 bases outside the gene matches. Germline assignment: CDR1 SSHAT and CDR2 FNYEAQ (reference sequence). This clonotype originated in a man between 60 and 75 years old with active or convalescent COVID-19. The sample comprised peripheral blood. The gene calls are TRBV7-7 and TRBJ2-7, with 7 bases that match TRBD2. The CDR3 coding sequence is TGTGCCAGCAGCGTAGGGAGGGGTGGCTCCTACGAGCAGTACTTC. The encoded protein is CASSVGRGGSYEQYF.